This entry concerns a single T cell receptor beta chain. What it binds is not known. The sample is drawn from a study of blood T cells in healthy people across ages. A sample-barcoded 5' primer and a J-beta primer mix were used in a second PCR of roughly 7 to 11 cycles. TCRdb re-derived calls from the 5' RACE reads in MiXCR, one entry per CDR3 protein. The sample has some 850,000 distinct CDR3 sequences; roughly 24% are singletons. Study results and caveats: PBMCs that were unsorted prevented a conclusive naive versus antigen-experienced comparison.

This CDR3 comprises 17 residues. Trimming pared 0 bases from V and 3 bases from J, leaving 17 bases between. The germline V gene has CDR1 SGHAT and CDR2 FQNNGV. Roughly 9.5 milliliters of peripheral blood were drawn from each donor into EDTA-treated tubes. This sample was shared with a second study, whose subject was T cells of mothers and their children. As that report states: Each child contributed some 3 million TCR beta CDR3 reads, while each mother contributed over 8 million. Versus unrelated pairs, overlap was slightly higher in related mother-child pairs, without reaching significance.

The V call is TRBV11-2, the J call TRBJ2-5; D is possibly TRBD2 (6 bases). The receptor was derived from a boy between 5 and 17 years old in good health. The sequenced sample consisted of blood. The CDR3 sequence is CASSLDLTTGVEETQYF. The CDR3 bases are TGTGCCAGCAGCTTAGATTTGACCACGGGGGTCGAAGAGACCCAGTACTTC. The full variable domain, in which reference TRBV11-2 and TRBJ2-5 provide the parts outside the CDR3, is EAGVAQSPRYKIIEKRQSVAFWCNPISGHATLYWYQQILGQGPKLLIQFQNNGVVDDSQLPKDRFSAERLKGVDSTLKIQPAKLEDSAVYLCASSLDLTTGVEETQYFGPGTRLLVL.